One and the same sample provided the 16 T cell receptor beta chains below, sequenced in a study of identical twins. A single record per CDR3 protein comes from TCRdb applying MiXCR to the 5' RACE reads. The sample lists about 450,000 distinct CDR3 sequences; roughly 20% were seen once. Sequenced: naive T cells sorted from blood. Receptors were obtained from a man aged 45 to 65 in good health.

This clonotype was seen at least ten times. The chain couples TRBV24-1 to TRBJ2-2; TRBD1 aligns across 9 bases. Germline assignment: CDR1 KGHDR and CDR2 SFDVKD. This CDR3 has 17 residues. V was pared by 0 bases and J by 5 bases, with 6 bases of the junction left unmatched. DNA of the CDR3: TGTGCCACCAGTGATTTGCCAAGCGACAGGGGGACCGGGGAGCTGTTTTTT. Translated: CATSDLPSDRGTGELFF.

The sample holds many counts of this clonotype. The chain has TRBV28 and TRBJ2-7; TRBD1 is a possible D gene (6 bases). Trimming pared 5 bases from V and 2 bases from J, leaving 13 bases between. Per germline, CDR1 MDHEN and CDR2 SYDVKM. The CDR3 runs 14 residues. The CDR3 DNA reads TGTGCCAGCAGTCGGGACACCGGGGCCTACGAGCAGTACTTC. Translating it yields CASSRDTGAYEQYF.

This clonotype showed up many times. The chain recombines TRBV11-2 with TRBJ2-1, with D perhaps TRBD1 (6 bases). Germline V gives CDR1 SGHAT, CDR2 FQNNGV. There are 16 residues in the CDR3. Trimming shortened V by 4 bases and J by 5 bases, and 18 bases separated the two germline ends. CDR3 bases: TGTGCCAGCAGCTCCAAGTTAACAGGGTTCAACAATGAGCAGTTCTTC. It is translated as CASSSKLTGFNNEQFF.

This clonotype was detected only a few times. The V gene is TRBV9, the J gene TRBJ2-1, with 8 bases identical to TRBD2. CDR1 and CDR2 from the germline V gene are SGDLS and YYNGEE. The CDR3 extends over 16 amino acids. With V trimmed by 4 bases and J by 7 bases, 13 bases remained unmatched. CDR3 residues: CASSTRIAGFGNEQFF. CDR3 DNA sequence: TGTGCCAGCAGCACCCGTATAGCGGGGTTTGGTAATGAGCAGTTCTTC.

The rearrangement joins TRBV7-2 to TRBJ2-7; TRBD1 might be the D (6 bases). The CDR3 totals 14 residues. Trimming took 4 bases from V and 2 from J, leaving 12 bases between them. Germline V CDR1 and CDR2: SGHTA, FQGNSA. The DNA for the CDR3 is TGTGCCAGCAGCTGGAACGGACAGCCCTACGAGCAGTACTTC. Protein product: CASSWNGQPYEQYF.

The V call is TRBV20-1, the J call TRBJ2-1, with 14 bases lining up with TRBD2. CDR3 size: 11 residues. Per germline, CDR1 DFQATT and CDR2 SNEGSKA (reference sequence). Trimming removed 7 bases from V and 11 bases from J; junction bases left unmatched: 1. CDR3: CSGLAGGKQFF. CDR3 nucleotide sequence: TGCAGTGGACTAGCGGGAGGGAAGCAGTTCTTC.

This clonotype was found many times. The chain carries TRBV7-9 and TRBJ1-1, with D uncertain. V lost 8 bases and J 0 bases, leaving 10 bases between the germline ends. Germline V gives CDR1 SEHNR, CDR2 FQNEAQ (reference sequence). The CDR3 consists of 13 residues. The CDR3 loop reads CASSLEMNTEAFF. CDR3 sequence (DNA): TGTGCCAGCTCACTTGAAATGAACACTGAAGCTTTCTTT. The full variable domain, in which reference TRBV7-9 and TRBJ1-1 provide the parts outside the CDR3, is DTGVSQNPRHKITKRGQNVTFRCDPISEHNRLYWYRQTLGQGPEFLTYFQNEAQLEKSRLLSDRFSAERPKGSFSTLEIQRTEQGDSAMYLCASSLEMNTEAFFGQGTRLTVV.

This clonotype was counted a few times. CDR3 coding DNA: TGTGCCAGCAGCCCGGTCCTAGCGGGAGACCCTGGGTTCTTC. It specifies CASSPVLAGDPGFF. The gene calls are TRBV3-1 and TRBJ2-1, with 10 positions matching TRBD2. The CDR3 has 14 amino acids. Trimming took 4 bases from V and 15 from J; bases not matched to a gene: 12. Germline V gene data show CDR1 as LGHDT and CDR2 as YNNKEL (reference sequence).

This clonotype was seen a single time. The chain has TRBV7-8 and TRBJ2-7; a possible D gene is TRBD2 (5 bases). This CDR3 spans 14 amino acids. The germline V gene has CDR1 SGHVS and CDR2 FQNEAQ. Trimming took off 8 bases at V and 0 bases at J, with 14 bases between the two ends. The CDR3: CASSPGVRSYEQYF. As DNA, the CDR3 is TGTGCCAGCTCCCCCGGGGTTCGCTCCTACGAGCAGTACTTC.

The sample holds many counts of this clonotype. V and J are TRBV4-1 and TRBJ1-2, with D maybe TRBD1 (5 bases). This CDR3 is built from 12 residues. Trimming pared 8 bases from V and 6 bases from J, leaving 13 bases between. Per germline, CDR1 MGHRA and CDR2 YSYEKL. CDR3 in DNA: TGCGCCAGCGGGACTCGGCGCCATGGCTACACCTTC. Translation gives CASGTRRHGYTF.

The table lists this clonotype with many counts. V and J are TRBV7-9 and TRBJ2-7; 8 positions match TRBD1. There are 14 residues in the CDR3. With 5 bases clipped from V and 4 bases from J, the junction kept 7 bases outside the gene matches. CDR1 and CDR2 (germline): SEHNR, FQNEAQ (reference sequence). CDR3: CASSPRDRLYEQYF. In DNA form, the CDR3 reads TGTGCCAGCAGCCCCCGGGACAGGTTATACGAGCAGTACTTC.

The J gene is TRBJ2-7, the V gene TRBV5-1, with TRBD1 matching 7 bases. Trimming removed 8 bases from V and 0 bases from J; junction bases left unmatched: 8. Germline CDR1 SGHRS, CDR2 YFSETQ. The CDR3 is 14 residues long. CDR3 DNA: TGCGCCAGTTACCCCGGGACAGCCTCCTACGAGCAGTACTTC. It translates to CASYPGTASYEQYF.

This clonotype has at least ten counts. The V gene is TRBV12-3 or TRBV12-4, the J gene TRBJ1-1, with D tentatively TRBD1 (5 bases). With 5 bases removed from V and 5 bases from J, the gap between germline ends came to 12 bases. This CDR3 is 13 amino acids long. The chain's CDR3 is CASSLIQGTEAFF. DNA of the CDR3: TGTGCCAGCAGTCTTATTCAGGGAACTGAAGCTTTCTTT.

The chain is built from TRBV13 and TRBJ2-5; the D gene is possibly TRBD2 (5 bases). CDR1 is PRHDT, CDR2 FYEKMQ, per germline (reference sequence). This CDR3 has 15 residues. Between the trimmed V and J ends, which lost 2 bases and 4 bases, there was a span of 14 bases. The DNA of the CDR3 is TGTGCCAGCAGCTTATGGTTGCAGGCGGGAGAGACCCAGTACTTC. Translated: CASSLWLQAGETQYF.

The table lists this clonotype with a few counts. The V and J genes are TRBV12-3 or TRBV12-4 and TRBJ2-5; D possibly corresponds to TRBD2 (7 bases). Trimming pared 5 bases from V and 4 bases from J, leaving 20 bases between. The CDR3 loop spans 16 amino acids. In DNA form, the CDR3 reads TGTGCCAGCAGTGCCCTAGGGGGAGGGCCGGGAGAGACCCAGTACTTC. This gives the protein CASSALGGGPGETQYF.

CDR3 DNA: TGTGCCAGCAGCTTAGTGACCGAACAAGAGACCCAGTACTTC. This sequence encodes CASSLVTEQETQYF. This chain joins TRBV13 and TRBJ2-5, with unresolved D. V was pared by 1 base and J by 2 bases, with 8 bases between. The germline V gene has CDR1 PRHDT and CDR2 FYEKMQ (reference sequence). CDR3 length: 14 amino acids.